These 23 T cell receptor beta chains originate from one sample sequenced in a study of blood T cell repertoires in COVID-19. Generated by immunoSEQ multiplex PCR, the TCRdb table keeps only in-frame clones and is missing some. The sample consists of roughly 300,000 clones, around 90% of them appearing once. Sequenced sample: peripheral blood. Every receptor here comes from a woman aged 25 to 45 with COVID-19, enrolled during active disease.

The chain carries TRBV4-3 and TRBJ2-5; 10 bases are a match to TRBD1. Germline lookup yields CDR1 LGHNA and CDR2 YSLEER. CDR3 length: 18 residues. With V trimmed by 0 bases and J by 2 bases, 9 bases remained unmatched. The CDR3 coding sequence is TGCGCCAGCAGCCAAGATCGAGCAGGGACAGGGGTACAAGAGACCCAGTACTTC. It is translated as CASSQDRAGTGVQETQYF.

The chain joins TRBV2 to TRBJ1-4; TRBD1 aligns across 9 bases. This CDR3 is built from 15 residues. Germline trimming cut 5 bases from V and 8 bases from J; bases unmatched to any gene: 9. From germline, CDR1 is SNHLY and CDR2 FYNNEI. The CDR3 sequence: CASSTRTGGGEKLFF. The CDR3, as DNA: TGTGCCAGCAGTACGCGAACAGGGGGCGGGGAAAAACTGTTTTTT. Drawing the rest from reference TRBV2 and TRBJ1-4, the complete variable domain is EPEVTQTPSHQVTQMGQEVILRCVPISNHLYFYWYRQILGQKVEFLVSFYNNEISEKSEIFDDQFSVERPDGSNFTLKIRSTKLEDSAMYFCASSTRTGGGEKLFFGSGTQLSVL.

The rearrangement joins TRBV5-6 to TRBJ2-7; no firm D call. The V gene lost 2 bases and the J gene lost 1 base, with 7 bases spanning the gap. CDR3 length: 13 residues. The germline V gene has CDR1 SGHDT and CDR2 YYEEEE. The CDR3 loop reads CASSFFESYEQYF. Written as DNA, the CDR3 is TGTGCCAGCAGCTTTTTCGAGTCCTACGAGCAGTACTTC.

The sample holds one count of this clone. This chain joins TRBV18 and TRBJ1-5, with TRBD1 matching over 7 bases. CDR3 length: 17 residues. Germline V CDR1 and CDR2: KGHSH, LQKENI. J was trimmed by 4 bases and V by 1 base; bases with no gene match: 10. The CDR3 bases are TGTGCCAGCTCACCACGCCTTCGACAGGGCCTTAATCAGCCCCAGCATTTT. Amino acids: CASSPRLRQGLNQPQHF.

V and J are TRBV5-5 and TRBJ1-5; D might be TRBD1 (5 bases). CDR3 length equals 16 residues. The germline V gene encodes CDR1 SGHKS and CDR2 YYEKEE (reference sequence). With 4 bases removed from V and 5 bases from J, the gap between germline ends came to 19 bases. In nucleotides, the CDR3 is TGTGCCAGCAGCCCTCGAACGGGAGGGGTGGATCAGCCCCAGCATTTT. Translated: CASSPRTGGVDQPQHF.

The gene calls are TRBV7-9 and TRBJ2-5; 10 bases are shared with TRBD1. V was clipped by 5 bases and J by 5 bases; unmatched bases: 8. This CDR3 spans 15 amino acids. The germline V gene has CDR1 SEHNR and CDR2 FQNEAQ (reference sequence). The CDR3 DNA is TGTGCCAGCAGCCTAGGGGACAGGGGAATGGAGACCCAGTACTTC. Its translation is CASSLGDRGMETQYF.

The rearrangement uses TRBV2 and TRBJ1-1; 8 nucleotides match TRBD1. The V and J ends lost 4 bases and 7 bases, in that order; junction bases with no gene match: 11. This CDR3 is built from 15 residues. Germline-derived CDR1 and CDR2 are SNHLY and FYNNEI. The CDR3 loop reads CASSAHDRGDDEAFF. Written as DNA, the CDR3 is TGTGCCAGCAGTGCCCACGACAGGGGAGATGATGAAGCTTTCTTT.

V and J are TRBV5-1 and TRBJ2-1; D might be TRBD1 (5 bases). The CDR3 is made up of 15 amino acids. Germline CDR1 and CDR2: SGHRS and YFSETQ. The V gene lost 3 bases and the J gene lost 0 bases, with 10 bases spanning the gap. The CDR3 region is CASSSDTSSYNEQFF. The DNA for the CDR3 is TGCGCCAGCAGCTCGGACACGAGCTCCTACAATGAGCAGTTCTTC.

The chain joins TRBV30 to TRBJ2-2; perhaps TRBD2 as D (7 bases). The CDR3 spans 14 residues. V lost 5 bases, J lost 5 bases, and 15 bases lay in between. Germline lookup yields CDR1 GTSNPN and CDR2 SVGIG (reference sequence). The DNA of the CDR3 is TGTGCCTGGGCGAGGGGGGGGCAAACCGGGGAGCTGTTTTTT. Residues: CAWARGGQTGELFF.

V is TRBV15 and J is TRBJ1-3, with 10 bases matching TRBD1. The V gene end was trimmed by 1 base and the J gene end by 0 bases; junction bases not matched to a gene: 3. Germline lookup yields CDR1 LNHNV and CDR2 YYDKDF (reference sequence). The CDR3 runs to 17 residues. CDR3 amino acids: CATSRGQGAFSGNTIYF. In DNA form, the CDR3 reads TGTGCCACCAGCAGAGGACAGGGGGCTTTCTCTGGAAACACCATATATTTT.

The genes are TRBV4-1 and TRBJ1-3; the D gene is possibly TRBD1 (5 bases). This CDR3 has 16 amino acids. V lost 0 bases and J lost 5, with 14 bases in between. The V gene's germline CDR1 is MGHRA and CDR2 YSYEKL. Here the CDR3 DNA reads TGCGCCAGCAGCCAAGATGCAGGACAAGAGAGAAACACCATATATTTT. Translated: CASSQDAGQERNTIYF.

DNA of the CDR3: TGCAGCGGGGAGGGACTAGCGGGAGTAGTGGATACGCAGTATTTT. This sequence encodes CSGEGLAGVVDTQYF. The chain couples TRBV29-1 to TRBJ2-3; TRBD2 matches at 14 bases. CDR1 SQVTM and CDR2 ANQGSEA come from the germline V gene. CDR3 size: 15 residues. Unmatched junction bases numbered 9, after V lost 7 bases and J lost 6 bases.

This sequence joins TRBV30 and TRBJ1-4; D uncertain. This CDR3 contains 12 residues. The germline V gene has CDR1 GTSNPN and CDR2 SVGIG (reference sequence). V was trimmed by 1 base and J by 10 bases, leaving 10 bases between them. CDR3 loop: CAWSAGRGKLFF. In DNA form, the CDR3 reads TGTGCCTGGAGTGCCGGCAGAGGAAAACTGTTTTTT.

The CDR3 reads CASSRATEGTGELFF. The CDR3 nucleotides are TGTGCCAGCAGTCGGGCAACCGAGGGCACCGGGGAGCTGTTTTTT. The chain combines TRBV6-2 or TRBV6-3 with TRBJ2-2, with D maybe TRBD2 (5 bases). Germline CDR1 MNHEY, CDR2 SVGEGT. The CDR3 covers 15 residues. With 5 bases removed from V and 4 bases from J, the gap between germline ends came to 14 bases.

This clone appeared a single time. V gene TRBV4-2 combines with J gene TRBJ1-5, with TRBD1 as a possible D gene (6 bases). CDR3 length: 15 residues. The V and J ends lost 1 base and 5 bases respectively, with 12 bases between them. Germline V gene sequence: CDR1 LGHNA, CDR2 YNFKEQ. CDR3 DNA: TGTGCCAGCAGCCAAGTAAGTTCAGGGGATCAGCCCCAGCATTTT. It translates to CASSQVSSGDQPQHF.

CDR3 in amino acids: CASSLGAGGNEKLFF. Here the CDR3 DNA reads TGTGCCAGCAGCTTGGGGGCAGGGGGTAATGAAAAACTGTTTTTT. The chain employs TRBV5-5 and TRBJ1-4, with 7 bases matching TRBD1. This CDR3 is built from 15 residues. V trimming: 0 bases; J trimming: 4 bases; junction bases outside the gene matches: 3. Germline loops: CDR1 SGHKS, CDR2 YYEKEE (reference sequence).

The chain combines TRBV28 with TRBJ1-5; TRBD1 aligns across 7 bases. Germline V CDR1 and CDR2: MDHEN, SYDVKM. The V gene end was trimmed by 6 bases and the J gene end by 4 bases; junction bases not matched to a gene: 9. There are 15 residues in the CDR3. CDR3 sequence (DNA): TGTGCCAGCAGCCTCTACAGGGGCTCAAATCAGCCCCAGCATTTT. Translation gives CASSLYRGSNQPQHF.

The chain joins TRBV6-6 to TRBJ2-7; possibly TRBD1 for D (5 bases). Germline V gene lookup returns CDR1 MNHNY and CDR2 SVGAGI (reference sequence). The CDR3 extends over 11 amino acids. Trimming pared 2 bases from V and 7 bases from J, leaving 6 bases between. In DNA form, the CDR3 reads TGTGCCAGCAGTTACAGGGGTGAGCAGTACTTC. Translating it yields CASSYRGEQYF.

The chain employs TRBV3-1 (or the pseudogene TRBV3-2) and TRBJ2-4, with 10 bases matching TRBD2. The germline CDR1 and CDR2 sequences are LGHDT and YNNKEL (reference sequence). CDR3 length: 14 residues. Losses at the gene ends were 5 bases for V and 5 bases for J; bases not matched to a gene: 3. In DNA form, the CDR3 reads TGTGCCAGCAGCTATGGGACTAGCGAAAACATTCAGTACTTC. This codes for CASSYGTSENIQYF.

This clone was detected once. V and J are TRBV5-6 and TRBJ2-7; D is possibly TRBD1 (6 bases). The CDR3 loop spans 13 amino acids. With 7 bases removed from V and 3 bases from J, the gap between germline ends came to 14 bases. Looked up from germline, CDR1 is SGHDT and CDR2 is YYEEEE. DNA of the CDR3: TGTGCCAGCCGGGACATGGGGGACTACGAGCAGTACTTC. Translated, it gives CASRDMGDYEQYF. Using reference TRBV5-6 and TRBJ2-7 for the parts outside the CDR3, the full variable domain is DAGVTQSPTHLIKTRGQQVTLRCSPKSGHDTVSWYQQALGQGPQFIFQYYEEEERQRGNFPDRFSGHQFPNYSSELNVNALLLGDSALYLCASRDMGDYEQYFGPGTRLTVT.

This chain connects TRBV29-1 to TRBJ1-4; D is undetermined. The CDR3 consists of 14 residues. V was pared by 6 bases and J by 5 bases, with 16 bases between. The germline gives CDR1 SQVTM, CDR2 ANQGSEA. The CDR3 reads CSVQVRRENEKLFF. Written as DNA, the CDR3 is TGCAGCGTACAAGTGAGGCGGGAAAATGAAAAACTGTTTTTT. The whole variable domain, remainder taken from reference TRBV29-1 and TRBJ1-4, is SAVISQKPSRDICQRGTSLTIQCQVDSQVTMMFWYRQQPGQSLTLIATANQGSEATYESGFVIDKFPISRPNLTFSTLTVSNMSPEDSSIYLCSVQVRRENEKLFFGSGTQLSVL.

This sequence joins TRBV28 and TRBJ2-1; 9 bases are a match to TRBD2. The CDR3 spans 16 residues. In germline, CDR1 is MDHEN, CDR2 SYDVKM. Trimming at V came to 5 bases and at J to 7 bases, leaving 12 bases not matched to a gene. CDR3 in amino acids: CASSPLWASGVNEQFF. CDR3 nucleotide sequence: TGTGCCAGCAGTCCTCTATGGGCTAGCGGGGTGAATGAGCAGTTCTTC. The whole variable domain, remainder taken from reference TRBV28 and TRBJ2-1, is DVKVTQSSRYLVKRTGEKVFLECVQDMDHENMFWYRQDPGLGLRLIYFSYDVKMKEKGDIPEGYSVSREKKERFSLILESASTNQTSMYLCASSPLWASGVNEQFFGPGTRLTVL.

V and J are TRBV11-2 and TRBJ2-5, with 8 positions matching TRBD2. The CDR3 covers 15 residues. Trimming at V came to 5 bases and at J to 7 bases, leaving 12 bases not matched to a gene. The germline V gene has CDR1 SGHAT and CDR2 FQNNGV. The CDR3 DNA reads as TGTGCCAGCAGCGGTGGACTAGCCCTCGGGGGGACCCAGTACTTC. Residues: CASSGGLALGGTQYF.